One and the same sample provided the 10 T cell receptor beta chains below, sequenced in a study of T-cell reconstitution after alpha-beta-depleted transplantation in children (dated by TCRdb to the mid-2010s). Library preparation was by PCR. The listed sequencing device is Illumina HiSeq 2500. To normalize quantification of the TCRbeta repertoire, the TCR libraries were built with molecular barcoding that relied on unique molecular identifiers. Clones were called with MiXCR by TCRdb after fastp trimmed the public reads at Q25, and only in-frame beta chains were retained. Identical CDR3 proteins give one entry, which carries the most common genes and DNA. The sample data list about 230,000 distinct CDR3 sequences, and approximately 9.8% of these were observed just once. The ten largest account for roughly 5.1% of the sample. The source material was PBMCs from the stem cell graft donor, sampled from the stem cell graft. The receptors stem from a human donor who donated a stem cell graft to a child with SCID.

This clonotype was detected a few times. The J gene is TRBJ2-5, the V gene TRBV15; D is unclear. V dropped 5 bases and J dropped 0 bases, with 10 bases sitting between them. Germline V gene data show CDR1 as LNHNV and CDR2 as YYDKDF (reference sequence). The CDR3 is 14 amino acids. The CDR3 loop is CATSPRSYQETQYF. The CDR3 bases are TGTGCCACCAGCCCTCGCTCGTACCAAGAGACCCAGTACTTC.

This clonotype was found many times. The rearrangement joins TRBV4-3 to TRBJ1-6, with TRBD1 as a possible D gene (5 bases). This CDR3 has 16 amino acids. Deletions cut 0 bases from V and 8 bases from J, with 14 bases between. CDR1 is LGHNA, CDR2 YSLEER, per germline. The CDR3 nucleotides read TGCGCCAGCAGCCAAGATCCCCGCCTAGGGGATTCACCCCTCCACTTT. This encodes CASSQDPRLGDSPLHF.

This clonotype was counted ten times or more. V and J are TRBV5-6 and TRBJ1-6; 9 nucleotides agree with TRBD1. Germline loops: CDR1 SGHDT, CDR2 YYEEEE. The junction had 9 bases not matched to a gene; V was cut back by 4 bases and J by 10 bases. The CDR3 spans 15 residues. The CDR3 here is CASSPSGQGYSPLHF. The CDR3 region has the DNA TGTGCCAGCAGCCCCTCGGGACAGGGTTACTCACCCCTCCACTTT.

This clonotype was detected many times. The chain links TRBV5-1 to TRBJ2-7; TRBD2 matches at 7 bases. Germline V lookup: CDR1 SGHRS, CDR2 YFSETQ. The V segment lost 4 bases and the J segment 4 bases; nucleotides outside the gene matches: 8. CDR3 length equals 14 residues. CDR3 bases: TGCGCCAGCAGCCAAAGCCCGGGACTATACGAGCAGTACTTC. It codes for CASSQSPGLYEQYF.

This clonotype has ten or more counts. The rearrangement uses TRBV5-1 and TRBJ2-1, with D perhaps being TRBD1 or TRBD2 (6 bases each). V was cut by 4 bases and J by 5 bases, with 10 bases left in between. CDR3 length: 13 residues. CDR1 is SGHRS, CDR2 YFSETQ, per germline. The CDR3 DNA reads TGCGCCAGCAGCGGGGGGCTTGACAATGAGCAGTTCTTC. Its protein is CASSGGLDNEQFF.

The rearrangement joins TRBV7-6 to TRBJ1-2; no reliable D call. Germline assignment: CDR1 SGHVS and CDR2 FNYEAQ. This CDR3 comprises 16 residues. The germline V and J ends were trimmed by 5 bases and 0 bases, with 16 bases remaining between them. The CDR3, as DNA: TGTGCCAGCAGCCCCTCGGACCTTAAAGCTAACTATGGCTACACCTTC. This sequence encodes CASSPSDLKANYGYTF.

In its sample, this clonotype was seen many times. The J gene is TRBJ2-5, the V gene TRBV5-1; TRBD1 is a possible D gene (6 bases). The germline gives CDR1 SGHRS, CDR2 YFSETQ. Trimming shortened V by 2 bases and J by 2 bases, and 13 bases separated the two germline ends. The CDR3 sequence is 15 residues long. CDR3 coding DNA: TGCGCCAGCAGCTTTGGGGGCAGGATTCAAGAGACCCAGTACTTC. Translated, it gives CASSFGGRIQETQYF.

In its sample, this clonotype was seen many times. DNA for the CDR3: TGCAGCGTCAGGTCCCTTGGGGGCGGAGGGAGATACGAGCAGTACTTC. Translation gives CSVRSLGGGGRYEQYF. This chain joins TRBV29-1 and TRBJ2-7; D could derive from TRBD1 or TRBD2 (6 bases each). The CDR3 covers 16 residues. The V end lost 6 bases, the J end lost 4 bases, and 25 bases lay between the germline ends. Germline CDR1 and CDR2: SQVTM and ANQGSEA.

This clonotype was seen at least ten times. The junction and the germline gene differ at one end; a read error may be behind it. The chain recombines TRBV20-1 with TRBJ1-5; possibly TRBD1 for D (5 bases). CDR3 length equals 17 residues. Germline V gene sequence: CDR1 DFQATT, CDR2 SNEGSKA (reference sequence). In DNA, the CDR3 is TGCTGTGCTAGAGGTGGCCTAGGGGTGTGGGGCAATCAGCCCCAGCATTTT. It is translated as CCARGGLGVWGNQPQHF.

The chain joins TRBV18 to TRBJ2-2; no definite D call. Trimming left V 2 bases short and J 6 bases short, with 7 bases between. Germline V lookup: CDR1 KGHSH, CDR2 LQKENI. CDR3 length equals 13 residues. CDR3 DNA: TGTGCCAGCTCACCAAGCGTTTCCGGGGAGCTGTTTTTT. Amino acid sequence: CASSPSVSGELFF.